This T cell receptor beta chain derives from a study of early T cells in non-severe SARS-CoV-2 infection. Molecules of cDNA were individually given unique molecular identifiers that were attached to them. TCRdb analysed the 5' RACE reads with MiXCR anew, one entry per CDR3 protein. The sample has approximately 58,000 distinct CDR3 sequences; 6.2% are singletons. The CDR3 spans 16 residues. Trimming took 1 base from V and 2 from J, leaving 15 bases between them. CDR1 LGHNA and CDR2 YSLEER come from the germline V gene. The receptor was isolated from an adult who was a healthcare worker with PCR-confirmed SARS-CoV-2 infection or an uninfected control (not recorded which). This chain links TRBV4-3 with TRBJ2-7, with a weak D call TRBD1 (5 bases). The sample consisted of whole blood. The CDR3: CASSQGTLAGPYEQYF. The CDR3 DNA reads TGCGCCAGCAGCCAAGGTACCCTGGCAGGGCCCTACGAGCAGTACTTC.